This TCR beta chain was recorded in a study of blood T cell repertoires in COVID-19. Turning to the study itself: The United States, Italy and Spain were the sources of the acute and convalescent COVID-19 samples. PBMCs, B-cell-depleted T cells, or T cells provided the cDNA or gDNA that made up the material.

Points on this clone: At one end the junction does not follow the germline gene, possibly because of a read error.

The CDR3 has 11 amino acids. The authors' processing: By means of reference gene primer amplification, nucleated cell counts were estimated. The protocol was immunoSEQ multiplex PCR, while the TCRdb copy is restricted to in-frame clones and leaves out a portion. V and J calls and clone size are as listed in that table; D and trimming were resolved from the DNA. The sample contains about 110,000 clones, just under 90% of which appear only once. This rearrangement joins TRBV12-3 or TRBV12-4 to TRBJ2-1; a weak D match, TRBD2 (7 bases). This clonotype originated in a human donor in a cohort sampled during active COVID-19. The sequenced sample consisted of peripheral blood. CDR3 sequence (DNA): TGTGCCAGCAGTTTAGAGGGGGGGCCGATCTTC. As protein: CASSLEGGPIF.